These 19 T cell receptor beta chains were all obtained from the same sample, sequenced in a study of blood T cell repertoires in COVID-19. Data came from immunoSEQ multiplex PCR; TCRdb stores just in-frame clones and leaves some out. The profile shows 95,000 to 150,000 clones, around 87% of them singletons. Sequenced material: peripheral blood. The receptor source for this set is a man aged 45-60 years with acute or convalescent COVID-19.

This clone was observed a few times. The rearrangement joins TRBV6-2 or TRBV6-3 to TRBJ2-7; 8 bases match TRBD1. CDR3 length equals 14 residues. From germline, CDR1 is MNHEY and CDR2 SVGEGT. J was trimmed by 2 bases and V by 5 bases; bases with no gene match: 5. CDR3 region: CASSDLTGAYEQYF. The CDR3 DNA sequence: TGTGCCAGCAGTGATTTGACAGGGGCCTACGAGCAGTACTTC.

CDR3 bases: TGTGCCAGCTCACCCCCCCAGCGGGAGAGGAATGAGCAGTTCTTC. This translates into CASSPPQRERNEQFF. V and J are TRBV18 and TRBJ2-1; 8 bases are a match to TRBD2. This CDR3 has 15 residues. CDR1 and CDR2 from the germline V gene are KGHSH and LQKENI. Trimming took 3 bases from V and 7 from J; bases not matched to a gene: 8.

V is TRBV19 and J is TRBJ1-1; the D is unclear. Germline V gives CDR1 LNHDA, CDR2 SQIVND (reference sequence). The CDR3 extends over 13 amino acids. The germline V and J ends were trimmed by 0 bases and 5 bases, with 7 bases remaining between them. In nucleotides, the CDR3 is TGTGCCAGTAGTATAGACGGGGATACTGAAGCTTTCTTT. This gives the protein CASSIDGDTEAFF.

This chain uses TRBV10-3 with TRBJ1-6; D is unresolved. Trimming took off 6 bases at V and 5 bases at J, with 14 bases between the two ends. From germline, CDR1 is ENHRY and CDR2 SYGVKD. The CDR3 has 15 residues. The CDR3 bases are TGTGCCATCAGCCAATCAACTGATAATAATTCACCCCTCCACTTT. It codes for CAISQSTDNNSPLHF.

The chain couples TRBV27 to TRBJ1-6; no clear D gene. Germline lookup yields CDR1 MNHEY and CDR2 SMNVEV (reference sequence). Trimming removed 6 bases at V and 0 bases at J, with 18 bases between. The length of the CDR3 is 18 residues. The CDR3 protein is CASRVYAGASSYNSPLHF. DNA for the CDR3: TGTGCCAGCAGAGTTTACGCTGGAGCGAGCTCCTATAATTCACCCCTCCACTTT.

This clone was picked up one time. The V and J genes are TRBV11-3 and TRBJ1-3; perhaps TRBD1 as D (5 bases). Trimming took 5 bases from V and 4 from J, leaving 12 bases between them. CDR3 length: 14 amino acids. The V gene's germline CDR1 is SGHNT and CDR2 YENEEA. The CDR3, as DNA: TGTGCCAGCAGCCGGGGGGGATCAGGAAACACCATATATTTT. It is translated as CASSRGGSGNTIYF.

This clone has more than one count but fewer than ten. CDR3 residues: CASSQGGSGYTF. The CDR3 nucleotides are TGCGCCAGCAGCCAAGGGGGCTCTGGCTACACCTTC. V usage is TRBV4-1 and J usage is TRBJ1-2, with D possibly being TRBD1 (5 bases). Germline CDR1 reads MGHRA; CDR2 reads YSYEKL. CDR3 size: 12 residues. Trimming removed 1 base at V and 7 bases at J, with 7 bases between.

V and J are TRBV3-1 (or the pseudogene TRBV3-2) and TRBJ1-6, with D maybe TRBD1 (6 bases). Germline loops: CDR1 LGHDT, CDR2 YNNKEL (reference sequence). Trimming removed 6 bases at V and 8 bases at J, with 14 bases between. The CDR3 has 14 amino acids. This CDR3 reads CASSLQGRDSPLHF. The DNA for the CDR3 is TGTGCCAGCAGTCTACAGGGCCGTGATTCACCCCTCCACTTT.

In DNA, the CDR3 is TGTGCCAGCAGTGAACCACTGTACCAAGAGACCCAGTACTTC. Its translation: CASSEPLYQETQYF. The rearrangement links TRBV25-1 to TRBJ2-5; no definite D call. The CDR3 loop spans 14 amino acids. V shed 2 bases and J shed 0 bases, with 7 bases lying between them. Germline assignment: CDR1 MGHDK and CDR2 SYGVNS.

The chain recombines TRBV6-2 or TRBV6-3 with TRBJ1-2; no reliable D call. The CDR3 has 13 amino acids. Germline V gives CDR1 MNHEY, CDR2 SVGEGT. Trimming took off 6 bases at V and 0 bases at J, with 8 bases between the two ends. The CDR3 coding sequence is TGTGCCAGCAGCGATAGAGCTAACTATGGCTACACCTTC. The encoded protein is CASSDRANYGYTF.

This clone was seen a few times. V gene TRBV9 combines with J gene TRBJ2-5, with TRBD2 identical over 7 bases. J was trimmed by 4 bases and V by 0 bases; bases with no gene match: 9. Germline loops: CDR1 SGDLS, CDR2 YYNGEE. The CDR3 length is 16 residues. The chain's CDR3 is CASSVASGLGIETQYF. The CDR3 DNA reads TGTGCCAGCAGCGTAGCTAGCGGACTAGGGATAGAGACCCAGTACTTC.

The CDR3 DNA reads as TGTGCCAGCAGCTTAGCAGCAGGGTGGGCTAATCAGCCCCAGCATTTT. It encodes CASSLAAGWANQPQHF. This chain uses TRBV7-2 with TRBJ1-5, with D perhaps TRBD1 (5 bases). CDR1 and CDR2 from the germline V gene are SGHTA and FQGNSA. V was shortened by 0 bases and J by 4 bases, with 13 bases between the two germline ends. The CDR3 covers 16 residues.

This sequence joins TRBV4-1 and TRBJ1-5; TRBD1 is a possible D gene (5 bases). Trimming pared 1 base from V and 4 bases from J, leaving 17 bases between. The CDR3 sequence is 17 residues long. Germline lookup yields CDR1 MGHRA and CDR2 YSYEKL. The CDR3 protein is CASSQARGGWGNQPQHF. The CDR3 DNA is TGCGCCAGCAGCCAAGCTCGGGGGGGGTGGGGAAATCAGCCCCAGCATTTT.

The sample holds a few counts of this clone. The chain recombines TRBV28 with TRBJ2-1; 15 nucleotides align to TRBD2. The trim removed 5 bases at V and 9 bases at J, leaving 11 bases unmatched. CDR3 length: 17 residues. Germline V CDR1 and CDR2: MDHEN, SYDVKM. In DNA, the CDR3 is TGTGCCAGCAGTCCTACCACCGGACTAGCGGGGGGGGGTGAGCAGTTCTTC. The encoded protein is CASSPTTGLAGGGEQFF.

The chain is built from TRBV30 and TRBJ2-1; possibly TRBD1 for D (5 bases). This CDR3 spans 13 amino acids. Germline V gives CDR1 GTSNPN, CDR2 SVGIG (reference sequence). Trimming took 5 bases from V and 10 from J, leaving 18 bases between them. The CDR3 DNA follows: TGTGCCTGGGGACACTTTTTCTACGAGGAGCAGTTCTTC. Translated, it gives CAWGHFFYEEQFF.

The CDR3 reads CASSSPGVGAEAFF. DNA of the CDR3: TGTGCCAGCAGTTCCCCAGGGGTCGGCGCTGAAGCTTTCTTT. V is TRBV27 and J is TRBJ1-1; maybe TRBD1 (6 bases). Germline V gives CDR1 MNHEY, CDR2 SMNVEV (reference sequence). This CDR3 is built from 14 residues. Trimming removed 4 bases at V and 6 bases at J, with 15 bases between.

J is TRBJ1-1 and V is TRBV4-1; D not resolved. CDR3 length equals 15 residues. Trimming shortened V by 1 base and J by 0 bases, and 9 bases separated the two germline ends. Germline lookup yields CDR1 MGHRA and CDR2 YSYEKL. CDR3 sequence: CASSQVGLMNTEAFF. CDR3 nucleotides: TGCGCCAGCAGCCAAGTAGGACTGATGAACACTGAAGCTTTCTTT.

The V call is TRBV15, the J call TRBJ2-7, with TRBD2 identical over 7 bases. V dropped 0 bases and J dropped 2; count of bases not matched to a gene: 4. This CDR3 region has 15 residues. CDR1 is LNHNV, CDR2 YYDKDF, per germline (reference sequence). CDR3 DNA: TGTGCCACCAGCAGAGAACTAGCGAACACCTACGAGCAGTACTTC. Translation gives CATSRELANTYEQYF.

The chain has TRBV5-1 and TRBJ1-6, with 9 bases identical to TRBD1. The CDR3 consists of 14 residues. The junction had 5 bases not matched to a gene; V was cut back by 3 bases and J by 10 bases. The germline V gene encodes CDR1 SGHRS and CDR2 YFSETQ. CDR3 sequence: CASSSPGQGSPLHF. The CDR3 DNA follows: TGCGCCAGCAGCTCTCCGGGACAGGGCTCACCCCTCCACTTT.